The 2 T cell receptor beta chains listed next were all sequenced from one sample in a study of shared clonotypes between healthy human individuals. Sequencing was performed with immunoSEQ multiplex PCR; in TCRdb, only in-frame clones are kept and a portion is missing. Here the sample spans 2,500,000 or so clones, about 92% being singletons. The sequencing sample was made of naive CD4+ T cells sorted from blood. The subset here: CD45RA+ positively selected. These TCRs come from a man between 18 and 35 years old in good health.

A word on this clone: The identical CDR3 is also encoded by other nucleotide sequences in the sample. The chain combines TRBV5-4 with TRBJ2-5, with D maybe TRBD2 (6 bases). This CDR3 is built from 13 residues. Per the germline V gene, CDR1 is SGHNT and CDR2 is YYREEE (reference sequence). V lost 4 bases and J lost 5, with 12 bases in between. DNA for the CDR3: TGTGCCAGCAGCCTGGGACTGTCGGAGACCCAGTACTTC. Translation gives CASSLGLSETQYF. Variable domain in full (rest from reference TRBV5-4 and TRBJ2-5): ETGVTQSPTHLIKTRGQQVTLRCSSQSGHNTVSWYQQALGQGPQFIFQYYREEENGRGNFPPRFSGLQFPNYSSELNVNALELDDSALYLCASSLGLSETQYFGPGTRLLVL.

V and J are TRBV30 and TRBJ1-1, with D possibly being TRBD1 (5 bases). CDR1 is GTSNPN and CDR2 is SVGIG in the germline V gene (reference sequence). The V and J ends lost 3 bases and 0 bases respectively, with 11 bases between them. The CDR3 consists of 14 residues. CDR3 loop: CAWSRKGMNTEAFF. In DNA form, the CDR3 reads TGTGCCTGGAGCCGAAAGGGGATGAACACTGAAGCTTTCTTT. The whole variable domain, remainder taken from reference TRBV30 and TRBJ1-1, is SQTIHQWPATLVQPVGSPLSLECTVEGTSNPNLYWYRQAAGRGLQLLFYSVGIGQISSEVPQNLSASRPQDRQFILSSKKLLLSDSGFYLCAWSRKGMNTEAFFGQGTRLTVV.